This T cell receptor (beta chain) derives from a study of regulatory T cells in long-lasting Graves disease. Time point: persistent/refractory GD, antithyroid drugs over 5 years with positive TRAb. Scientists built the TCR library using RNA that was extracted from PBMCs. Study-level findings and limits: Persistent disease preferred TRBV28, TRBJ1-2 and TRBJ2-5. New patients shared fewer public clonotypes (roughly 910) than persistent patients did (roughly 2,500).

This CDR3 has 12 residues. The ends were cut back, 4 bases at V and 3 bases at J, with 7 bases in the middle. Germline V gene data show CDR1 as SNHLY and CDR2 as FYNNEI. This clonotype has at least ten counts. The target antigen is unknown. Relying on iRepertoire HTBI primers and Arm-PCR of CDR3 regions, the team built TCR beta libraries. Via MiXCR, TCRdb re-called the multiplex PCR reads, giving one row per CDR3 protein. In the table there are approximately 290,000 distinct CDR3 sequences, 20% to 25% of which are singletons. Specimen: peripheral blood mononuclear cells (PBMCs), collected when the disease was refractory, from a patient treated with antithyroid drugs. The chain has TRBV2 and TRBJ2-7, with D perhaps matching TRBD2 (5 bases). This clonotype was obtained from a female donor with Graves disease. Written as DNA, the CDR3 is TGTGCCAGCAGTGGACTATTCTACGAGCAGTACTTC. Protein: CASSGLFYEQYF.